This T cell receptor (beta chain) was captured by sequencing in a study of T cell responses to AZD1222 COVID-19 vaccine. Study in general: Second doses that came at about 4 or about 12 weeks were put together.

Germline CDR1 is SGHTA and CDR2 is FQGNSA. This CDR3 has 14 amino acids. Trimming took 5 bases from V and 4 from J; bases not matched to a gene: 5. With regard to this clone: What it binds is not known.

Some clones are missing from TCRdb's copy, which holds only in-frame ones; the method was immunoSEQ multiplex PCR. The table has about 190,000 clones, 85% to 95% seen once. Study results and limitations: Spike-specific TCR repertoires showed rising breadth and depth after two AZD1222 doses. Females made up more of the donors, who were largely white British, and clonal diversity may have come out too low.

This clonotype was sampled from an adult in good health. The chain is built from TRBV7-2 and TRBJ1-1; 9 bases are shared with TRBD1. The sequencing used peripheral blood, collected on day 0 of AZD1222 vaccination. CDR3 bases: TGTGCCAGCAGCCCAGGGACAGGGATCACTGAAGCTTTCTTT. It translates to CASSPGTGITEAFF.